The T cell receptor beta chain under discussion was sequenced for a study of T cell repertoires in cytomegalovirus infection. Study background: Indications came from public TCR beta signatures; they pointed to CMV infection and to a matching HLA type.

V was cut by 1 base and J by 4 bases, with 7 bases left in between. The CDR3 is 13 amino acids. The V gene's germline CDR1 is SGHTA and CDR2 FQGNSA. This clonotype was seen at least ten times. The antigen is not known. TCRdb used MiXCR to reprocess the reads, holding one entry per CDR3 protein. This sample has just over 150,000 distinct CDR3 sequences, with around 24% found just once. The study's findings and limits: Frequencies of public TCR beta families were cumulated, and this identified carriers of CMV plus the relevant HLA. HLA-C-restricted CMV clonotypes gave the most frequent clonotype in two of eight donors.

This chain joins TRBV7-2 and TRBJ1-2; D is undetermined. The specimen sequenced was PBMCs. The sequence derives from a human donor in good health (CMV status not recorded). Some clones in this sample may be carry-over from other donors' samples. As DNA, the CDR3 is TGTGCCAGCAGCTTAGGTCAGCTCTATGGCTACACCTTC. Translating gives CASSLGQLYGYTF.